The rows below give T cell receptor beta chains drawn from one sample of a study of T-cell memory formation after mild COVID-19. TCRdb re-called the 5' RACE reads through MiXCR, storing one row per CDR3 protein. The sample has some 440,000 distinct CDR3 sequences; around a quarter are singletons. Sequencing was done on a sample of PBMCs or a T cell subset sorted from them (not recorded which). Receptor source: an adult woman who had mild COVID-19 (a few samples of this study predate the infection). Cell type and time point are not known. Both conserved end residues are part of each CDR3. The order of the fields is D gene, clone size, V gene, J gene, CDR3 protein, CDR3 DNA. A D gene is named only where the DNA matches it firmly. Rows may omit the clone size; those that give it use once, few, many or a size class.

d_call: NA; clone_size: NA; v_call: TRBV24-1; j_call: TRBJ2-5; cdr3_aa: CATSPGTFAETQYF; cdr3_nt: TGTGCCACCAGCCCCGGGACCTTTGCCGAGACCCAGTACTTC
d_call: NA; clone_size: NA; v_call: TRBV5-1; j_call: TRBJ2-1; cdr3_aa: CASSLAGHAWDEQFF; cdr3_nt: TGCGCCAGCAGCTTGGCAGGGCACGCTTGGGATGAGCAGTTCTTC
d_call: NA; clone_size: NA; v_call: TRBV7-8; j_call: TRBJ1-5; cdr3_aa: CASSLSRTVNQPQHF; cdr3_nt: TGTGCCAGCAGCTTATCCCGAACAGTTAATCAGCCCCAGCATTTT
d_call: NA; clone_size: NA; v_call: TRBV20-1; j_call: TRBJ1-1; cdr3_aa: CSARDRWGTEAFF; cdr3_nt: TGCAGTGCTAGAGATCGGTGGGGCACTGAAGCTTTCTTT
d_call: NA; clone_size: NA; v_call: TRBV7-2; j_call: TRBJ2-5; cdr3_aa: CASQALQETQYF; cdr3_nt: TGTGCCAGCCAGGCACTCCAAGAGACCCAGTACTTC
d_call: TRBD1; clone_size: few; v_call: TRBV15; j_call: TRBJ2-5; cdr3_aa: CATSRNRGLVETQYF; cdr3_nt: TGTGCCACCAGCAGAAACAGGGGGCTCGTGGAGACCCAGTACTTC
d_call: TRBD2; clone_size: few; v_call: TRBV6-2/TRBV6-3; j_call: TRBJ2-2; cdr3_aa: CASKFTGLEAGELFF; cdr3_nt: TGTGCCAGCAAATTCACCGGACTAGAGGCCGGGGAGCTGTTTTTT
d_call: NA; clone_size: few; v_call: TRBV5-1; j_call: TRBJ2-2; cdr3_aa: CASSLDRVATGELFF; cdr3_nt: TGCGCCAGCAGCTTGGACAGGGTAGCCACCGGGGAGCTGTTTTTT
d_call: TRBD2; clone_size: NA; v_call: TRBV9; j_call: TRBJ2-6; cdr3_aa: CASSARLAGAGANVLTF; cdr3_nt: TGTGCCAGCAGCGCAAGACTAGCGGGGGCTGGGGCCAACGTCCTGACTTTC
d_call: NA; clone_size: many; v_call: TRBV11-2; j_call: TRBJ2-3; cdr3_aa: CASSLVAAGAGATDTQYF; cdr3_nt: TGTGCCAGCAGCTTAGTCGCCGCGGGGGCGGGAGCCACAGATACGCAGTATTTT
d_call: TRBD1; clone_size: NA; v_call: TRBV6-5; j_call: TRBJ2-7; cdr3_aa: CASSSTGNVDEQYF; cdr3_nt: TGTGCCAGCAGTTCGACAGGGAACGTAGACGAGCAGTACTTC
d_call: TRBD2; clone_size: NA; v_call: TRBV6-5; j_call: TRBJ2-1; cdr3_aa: CASSRLAALVDEQFF; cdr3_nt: TGTGCCAGCAGTCGACTAGCGGCACTTGTCGATGAGCAGTTCTTC
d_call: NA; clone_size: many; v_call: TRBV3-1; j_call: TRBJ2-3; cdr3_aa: CASSVRDTQYF; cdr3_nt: TGTGCCAGCAGCGTACGTGATACGCAGTATTTT
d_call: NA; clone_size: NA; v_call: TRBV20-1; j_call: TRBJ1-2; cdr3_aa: CSASPGGRWGYTF; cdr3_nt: TGCAGTGCTAGTCCCGGCGGACGCTGGGGCTACACCTTC
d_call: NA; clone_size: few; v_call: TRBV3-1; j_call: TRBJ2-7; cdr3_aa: CASSQAAPYEQYF; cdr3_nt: TGTGCCAGCAGCCAAGCGGCCCCCTACGAGCAGTACTTC
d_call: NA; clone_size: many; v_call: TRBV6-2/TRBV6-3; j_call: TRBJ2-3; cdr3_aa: CASSYSIPQTDTQYF; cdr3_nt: TGTGCCAGCAGTTACTCGATCCCACAAACAGATACGCAGTATTTT
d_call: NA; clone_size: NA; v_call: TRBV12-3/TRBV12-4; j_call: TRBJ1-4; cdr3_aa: CASSFSANEKLFF; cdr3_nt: TGTGCCAGCAGTTTCTCAGCTAATGAAAAACTGTTTTTT
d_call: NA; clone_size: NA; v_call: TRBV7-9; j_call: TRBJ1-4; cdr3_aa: CASSLRGVYNEKLFF; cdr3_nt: TGTGCCAGCAGCTTACGCGGGGTTTATAATGAAAAACTGTTTTTT
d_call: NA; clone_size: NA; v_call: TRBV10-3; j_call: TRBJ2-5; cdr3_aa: CAISTGIRQETQYF; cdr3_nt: TGTGCCATATCGACGGGAATCCGACAAGAGACCCAGTACTTC
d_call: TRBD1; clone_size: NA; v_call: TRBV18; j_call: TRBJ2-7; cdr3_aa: CASSPPGGRYEQYF; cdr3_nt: TGTGCCAGCTCACCACCAGGGGGCCGGTACGAGCAGTACTTC
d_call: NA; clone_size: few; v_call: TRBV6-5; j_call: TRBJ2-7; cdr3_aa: CASSSHTIRSYEQYF; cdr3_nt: TGTGCCAGCAGTTCCCATACCATCCGCTCCTACGAGCAGTACTTC
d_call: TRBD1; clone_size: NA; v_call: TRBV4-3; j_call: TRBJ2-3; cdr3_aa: CASSQATHSYDHDRETQYF; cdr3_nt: TGCGCCAGCAGCCAAGCCACACACTCGTACGACCACGACAGGGAGACGCAGTATTTT
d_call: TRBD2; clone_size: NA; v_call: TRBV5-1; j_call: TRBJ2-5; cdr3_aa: CASSSAGGPQETQYF; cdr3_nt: TGCGCCAGCAGCTCGGCGGGGGGGCCCCAAGAGACCCAGTACTTC
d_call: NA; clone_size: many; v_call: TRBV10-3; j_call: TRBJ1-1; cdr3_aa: CAISESVGRGNTEAFF; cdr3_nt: TGTGCCATCAGTGAGTCGGTAGGACGAGGTAACACTGAAGCTTTCTTT
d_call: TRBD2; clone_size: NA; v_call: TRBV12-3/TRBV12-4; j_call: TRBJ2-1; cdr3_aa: CASSFGPSGRRNEQFF; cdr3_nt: TGTGCCAGCAGTTTCGGTCCTAGCGGGAGACGCAATGAGCAGTTCTTC
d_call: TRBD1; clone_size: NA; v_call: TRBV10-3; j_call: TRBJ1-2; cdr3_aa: CATPSRTGSGYGYTF; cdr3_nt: TGTGCCACCCCATCCCGGACAGGGAGCGGCTATGGCTACACCTTC
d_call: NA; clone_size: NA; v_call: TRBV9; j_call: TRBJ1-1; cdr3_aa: CASSVASETEAFF; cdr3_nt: TGTGCCAGCAGCGTAGCGAGTGAAACTGAAGCTTTCTTT
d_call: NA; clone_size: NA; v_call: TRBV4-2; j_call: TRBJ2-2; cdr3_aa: CASSQEGPWREDTGELFF; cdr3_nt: TGTGCCAGCAGCCAAGAGGGCCCATGGCGGGAAGACACCGGGGAGCTGTTTTTT
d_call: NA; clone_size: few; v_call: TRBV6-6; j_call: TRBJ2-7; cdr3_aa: CASSRTASYEQYF; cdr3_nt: TGTGCCAGCAGCAGGACAGCCTCCTACGAGCAGTACTTC
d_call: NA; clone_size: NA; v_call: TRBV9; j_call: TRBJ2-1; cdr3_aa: CASSVVGRNEQFF; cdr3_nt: TGTGCCAGCAGCGTAGTGGGGCGGAATGAGCAGTTCTTC
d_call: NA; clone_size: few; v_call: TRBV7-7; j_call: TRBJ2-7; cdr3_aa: CASSLDGMAGSQYEQYF; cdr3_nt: TGTGCTAGCAGCTTAGATGGGATGGCAGGGTCGCAGTACGAGCAGTACTTC
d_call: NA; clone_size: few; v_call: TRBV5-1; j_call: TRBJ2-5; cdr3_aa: CASSLYRTSQETQYF; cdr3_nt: TGCGCCAGCAGCCTCTACCGGACATCCCAAGAGACCCAGTACTTC
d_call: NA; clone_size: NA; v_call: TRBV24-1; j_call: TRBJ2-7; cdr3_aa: CATSRGGEQYF; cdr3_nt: TGTGCCACCAGCAGGGGAGGCGAGCAGTACTTC
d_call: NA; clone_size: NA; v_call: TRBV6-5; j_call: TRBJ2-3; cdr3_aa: CASSSAGAGTDTQYF; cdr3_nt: TGTGCCAGCAGTTCGGCGGGGGCCGGCACAGATACGCAGTATTTT
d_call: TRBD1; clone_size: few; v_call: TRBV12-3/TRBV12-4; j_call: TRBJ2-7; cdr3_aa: CASRIGQGAYEQYF; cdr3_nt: TGTGCCAGCAGAATTGGACAGGGGGCCTACGAGCAGTACTTC
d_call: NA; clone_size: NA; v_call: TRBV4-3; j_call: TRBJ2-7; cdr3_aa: CASSPDTYSYEQYF; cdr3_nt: TGCGCCAGCAGCCCGGACACATACTCCTACGAGCAGTACTTC
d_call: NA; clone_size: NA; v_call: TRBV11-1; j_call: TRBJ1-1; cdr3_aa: CASSIRDTPLNTEAFF; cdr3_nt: TGTGCCAGCAGCATCCGGGACACACCGTTGAACACTGAAGCTTTCTTT
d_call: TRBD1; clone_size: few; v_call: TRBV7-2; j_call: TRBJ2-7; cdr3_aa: CASSSRGLSYEQYF; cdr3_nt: TGTGCCAGCAGCTCCAGGGGGCTCTCCTACGAGCAGTACTTC
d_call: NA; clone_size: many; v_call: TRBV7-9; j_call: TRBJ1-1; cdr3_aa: CASSLQGGTEAFF; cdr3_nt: TGTGCCAGCAGCCTACAGGGAGGGACTGAAGCTTTCTTT
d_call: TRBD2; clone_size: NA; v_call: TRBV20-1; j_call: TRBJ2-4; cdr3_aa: CSASRTSGSVGNIQYF; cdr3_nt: TGCAGTGCTAGTCGGACTAGCGGGAGTGTAGGGAACATTCAGTACTTC
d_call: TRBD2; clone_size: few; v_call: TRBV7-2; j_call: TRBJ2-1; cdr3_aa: CASSLVASGGNEQFF; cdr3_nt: TGTGCCAGCAGCTTAGTGGCTAGCGGGGGGAATGAGCAGTTCTTC
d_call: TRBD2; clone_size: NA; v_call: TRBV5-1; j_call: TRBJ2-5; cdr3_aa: CASSLNPGLGEETQYF; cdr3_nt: TGCGCCAGCAGCTTAAACCCGGGACTAGGAGAGGAGACCCAGTACTTC